The source of this T cell receptor beta chain is a study of control samples from healthy donors and cancer patients. The CDR3 length is 14 residues. Germline V gives CDR1 LNHDA, CDR2 SQIVND (reference sequence). The V end was cut by 5 bases, the J end by 5 bases, with 13 bases between. The assay was immunoSEQ multiplex PCR, and TCRdb's table has in-frame clones only and misses some. The sample carries roughly 130,000 clones, 91% recorded once. This TCR was recovered from a man aged 18-30 years in good health. The V gene is TRBV19, the J gene TRBJ2-1; maybe TRBD2 (7 bases). Sequencing was performed on blood. The CDR3 here is CASSPRGGNNEQFF. For the CDR3, the DNA is TGTGCCAGTAGTCCGAGGGGGGGAAACAATGAGCAGTTCTTC.